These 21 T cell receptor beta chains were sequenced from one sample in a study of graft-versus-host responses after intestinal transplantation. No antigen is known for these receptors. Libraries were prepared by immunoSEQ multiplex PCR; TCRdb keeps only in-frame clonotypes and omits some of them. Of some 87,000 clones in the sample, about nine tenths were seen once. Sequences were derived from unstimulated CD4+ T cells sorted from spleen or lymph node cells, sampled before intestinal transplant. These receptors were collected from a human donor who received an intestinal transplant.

This CDR3 is CASSLKGPGNTIYF. CDR3 DNA: TGTGCCAGCAGCTTGAAGGGGCCTGGAAACACCATATATTTT. The chain recombines TRBV5-6 with TRBJ1-3, with a tentative D call TRBD1 (5 bases). The CDR3 contains 14 residues. The germline V gene encodes CDR1 SGHDT and CDR2 YYEEEE. Trimming took 1 base from V and 2 from J, leaving 7 bases between them.

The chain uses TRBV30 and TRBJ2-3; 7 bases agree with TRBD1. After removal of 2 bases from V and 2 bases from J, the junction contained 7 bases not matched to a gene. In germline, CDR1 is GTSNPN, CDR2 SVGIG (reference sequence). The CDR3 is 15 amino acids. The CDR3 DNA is TGTGCCTGGAGTAGACGGGACAGCCTCACAGATACGCAGTATTTT. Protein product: CAWSRRDSLTDTQYF.

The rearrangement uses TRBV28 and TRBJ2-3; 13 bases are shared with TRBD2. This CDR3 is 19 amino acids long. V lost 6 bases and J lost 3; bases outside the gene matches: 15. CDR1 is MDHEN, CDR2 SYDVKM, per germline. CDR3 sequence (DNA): TGTGCCAGCAGGGACGAGACTAGCGGGAGGCGATCTGTGACAGATACGCAGTATTTT. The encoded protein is CASRDETSGRRSVTDTQYF.

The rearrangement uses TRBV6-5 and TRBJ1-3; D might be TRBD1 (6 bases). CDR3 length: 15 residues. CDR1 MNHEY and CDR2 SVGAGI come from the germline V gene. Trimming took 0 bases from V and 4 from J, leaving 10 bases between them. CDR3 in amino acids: CASSYSATGGNTIYF. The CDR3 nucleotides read TGTGCCAGCAGTTACTCCGCGACAGGCGGAAACACCATATATTTT.

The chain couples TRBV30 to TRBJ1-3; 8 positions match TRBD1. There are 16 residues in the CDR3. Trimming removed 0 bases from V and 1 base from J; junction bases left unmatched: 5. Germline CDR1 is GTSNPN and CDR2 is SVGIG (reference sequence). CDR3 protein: CAWSVHNRGSGNTIYF. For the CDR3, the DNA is TGTGCCTGGAGTGTACATAACAGGGGGTCTGGAAACACCATATATTTT.

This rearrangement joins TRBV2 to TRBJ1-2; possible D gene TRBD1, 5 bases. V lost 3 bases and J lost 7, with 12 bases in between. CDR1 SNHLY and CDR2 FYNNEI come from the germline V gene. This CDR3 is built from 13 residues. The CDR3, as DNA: TGTGCCAGCAGTGATAAGGGACTGGGTGGCTACACCTTC. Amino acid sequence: CASSDKGLGGYTF.

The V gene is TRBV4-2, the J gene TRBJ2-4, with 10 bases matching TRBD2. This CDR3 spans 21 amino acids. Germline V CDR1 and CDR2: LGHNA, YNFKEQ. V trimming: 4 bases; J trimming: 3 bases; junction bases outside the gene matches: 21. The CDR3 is CASSLLGTLAGRNLVKNIQYF. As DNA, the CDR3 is TGTGCCAGCAGCCTCCTCGGGACACTAGCGGGAAGGAACTTAGTCAAAAACATTCAGTACTTC.

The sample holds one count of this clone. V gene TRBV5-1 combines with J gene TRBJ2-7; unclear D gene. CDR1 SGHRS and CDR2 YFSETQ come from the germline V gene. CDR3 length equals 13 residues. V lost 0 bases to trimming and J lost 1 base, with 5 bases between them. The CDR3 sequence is CASSLDLSYEQYF. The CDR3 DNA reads TGCGCCAGCAGCTTGGATTTGTCCTACGAGCAGTACTTC. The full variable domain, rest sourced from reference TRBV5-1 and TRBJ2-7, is KAGVTQTPRYLIKTRGQQVTLSCSPISGHRSVSWYQQTPGQGLQFLFEYFSETQRNKGNFPGRFSGRQFSNSRSEMNVSTLELGDSALYLCASSLDLSYEQYFGPGTRLTVT.

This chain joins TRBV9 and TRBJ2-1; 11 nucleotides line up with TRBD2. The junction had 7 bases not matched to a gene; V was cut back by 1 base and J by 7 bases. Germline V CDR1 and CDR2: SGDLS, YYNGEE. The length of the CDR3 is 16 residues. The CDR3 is CASSVSLAGGENEQFF. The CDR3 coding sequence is TGTGCCAGCAGCGTAAGTCTAGCGGGAGGTGAAAATGAGCAGTTCTTC.

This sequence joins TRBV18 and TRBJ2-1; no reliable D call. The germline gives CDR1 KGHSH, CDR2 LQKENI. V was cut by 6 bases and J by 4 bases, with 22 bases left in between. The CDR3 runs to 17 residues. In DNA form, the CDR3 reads TGTGCCAGCTCTACTGGATCGGCCAGGCCCTTATACAATGAGCAGTTCTTC. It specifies CASSTGSARPLYNEQFF.

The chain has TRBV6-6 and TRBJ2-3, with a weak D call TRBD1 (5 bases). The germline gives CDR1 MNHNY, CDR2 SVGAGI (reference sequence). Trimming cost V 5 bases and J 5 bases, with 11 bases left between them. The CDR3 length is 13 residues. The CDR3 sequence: CASSRNQGDTQYF. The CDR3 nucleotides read TGTGCCAGCAGTCGAAATCAGGGAGATACGCAGTATTTT.

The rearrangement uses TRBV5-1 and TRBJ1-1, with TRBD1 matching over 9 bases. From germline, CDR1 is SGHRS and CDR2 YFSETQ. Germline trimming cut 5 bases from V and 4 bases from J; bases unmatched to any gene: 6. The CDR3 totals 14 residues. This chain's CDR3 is CASRKTGGITEAFF. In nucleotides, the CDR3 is TGCGCCAGCAGGAAGACAGGGGGAATCACTGAAGCTTTCTTT. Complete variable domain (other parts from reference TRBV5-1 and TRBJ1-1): KAGVTQTPRYLIKTRGQQVTLSCSPISGHRSVSWYQQTPGQGLQFLFEYFSETQRNKGNFPGRFSGRQFSNSRSEMNVSTLELGDSALYLCASRKTGGITEAFFGQGTRLTVV.

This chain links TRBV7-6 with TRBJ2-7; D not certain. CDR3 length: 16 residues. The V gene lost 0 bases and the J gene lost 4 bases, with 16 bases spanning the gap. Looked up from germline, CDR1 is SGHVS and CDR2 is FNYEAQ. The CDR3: CASSLARPGDGYEQYF. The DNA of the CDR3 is TGTGCCAGCAGCTTAGCAAGGCCAGGAGATGGGTACGAGCAGTACTTC.

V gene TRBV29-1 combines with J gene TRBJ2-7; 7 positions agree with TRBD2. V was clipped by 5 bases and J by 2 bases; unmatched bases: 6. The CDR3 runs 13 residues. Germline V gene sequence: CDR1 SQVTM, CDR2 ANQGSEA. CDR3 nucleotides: TGCAGCGTTCGGGGGGATTTGACCTACGAGCAGTACTTC. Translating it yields CSVRGDLTYEQYF.

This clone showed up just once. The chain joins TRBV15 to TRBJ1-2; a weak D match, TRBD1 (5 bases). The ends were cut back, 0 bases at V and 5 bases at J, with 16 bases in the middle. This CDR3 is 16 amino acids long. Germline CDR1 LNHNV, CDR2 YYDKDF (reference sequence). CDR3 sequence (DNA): TGTGCCACCAGCAGAGATCCTTGGGGAGGGGTTTATGGCTACACCTTC. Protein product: CATSRDPWGGVYGYTF. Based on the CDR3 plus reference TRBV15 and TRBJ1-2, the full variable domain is DAMVIQNPRYQVTQFGKPVTLSCSQTLNHNVMYWYQQKSSQAPKLLFHYYDKDFNNEADTPDNFQSRRPNTSFCFLDIRSPGLGDTAMYLCATSRDPWGGVYGYTFGSGTRLTVV.

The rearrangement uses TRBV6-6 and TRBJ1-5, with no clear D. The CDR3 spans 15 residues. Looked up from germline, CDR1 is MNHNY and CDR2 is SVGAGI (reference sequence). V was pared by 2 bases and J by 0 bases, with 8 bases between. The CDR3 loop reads CASSYIVNSNQPQHF. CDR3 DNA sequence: TGTGCCAGCAGTTACATTGTAAATAGCAATCAGCCCCAGCATTTT.

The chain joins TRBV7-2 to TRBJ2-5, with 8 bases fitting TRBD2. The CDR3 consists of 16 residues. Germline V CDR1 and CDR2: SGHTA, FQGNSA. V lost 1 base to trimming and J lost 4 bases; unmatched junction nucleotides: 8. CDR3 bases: TGTGCCAGCAGCTTAGGGCCTAGCGGGTGGTCAGAGACCCAGTACTTC. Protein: CASSLGPSGWSETQYF.

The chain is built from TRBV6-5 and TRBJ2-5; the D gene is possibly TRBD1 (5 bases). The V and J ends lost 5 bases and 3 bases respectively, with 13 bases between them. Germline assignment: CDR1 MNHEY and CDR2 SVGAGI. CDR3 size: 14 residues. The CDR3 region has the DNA TGTGCCAGCAGTGGGCGATGGGGCAAAGAGACCCAGTACTTC. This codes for CASSGRWGKETQYF.

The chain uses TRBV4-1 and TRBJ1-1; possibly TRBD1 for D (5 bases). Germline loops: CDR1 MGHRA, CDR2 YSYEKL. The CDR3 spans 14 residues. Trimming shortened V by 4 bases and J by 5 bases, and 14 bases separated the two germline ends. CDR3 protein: CASSLFYRRTEAFF. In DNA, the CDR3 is TGCGCCAGCAGCCTCTTTTACAGGAGGACTGAAGCTTTCTTT.

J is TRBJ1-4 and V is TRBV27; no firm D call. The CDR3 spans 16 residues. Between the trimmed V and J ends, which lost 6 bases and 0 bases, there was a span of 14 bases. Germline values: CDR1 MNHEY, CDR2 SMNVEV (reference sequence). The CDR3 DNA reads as TGTGCCAGCAGCCGAACGGTCGGGGCAACTAATGAAAAACTGTTTTTT. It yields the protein CASSRTVGATNEKLFF. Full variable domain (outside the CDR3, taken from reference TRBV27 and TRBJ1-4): EAQVTQNPRYLITVTGKKLTVTCSQNMNHEYMSWYRQDPGLGLRQIYYSMNVEVTDKGDVPEGYKVSRKEKRNFPLILESPSPNQTSLYFCASSRTVGATNEKLFFGSGTQLSVL.

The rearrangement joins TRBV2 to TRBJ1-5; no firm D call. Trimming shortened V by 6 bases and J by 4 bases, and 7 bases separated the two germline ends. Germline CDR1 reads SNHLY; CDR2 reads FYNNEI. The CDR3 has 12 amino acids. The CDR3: CASSLLNQPQHF. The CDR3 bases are TGTGCCAGCAGCCTCCTTAATCAGCCCCAGCATTTT.